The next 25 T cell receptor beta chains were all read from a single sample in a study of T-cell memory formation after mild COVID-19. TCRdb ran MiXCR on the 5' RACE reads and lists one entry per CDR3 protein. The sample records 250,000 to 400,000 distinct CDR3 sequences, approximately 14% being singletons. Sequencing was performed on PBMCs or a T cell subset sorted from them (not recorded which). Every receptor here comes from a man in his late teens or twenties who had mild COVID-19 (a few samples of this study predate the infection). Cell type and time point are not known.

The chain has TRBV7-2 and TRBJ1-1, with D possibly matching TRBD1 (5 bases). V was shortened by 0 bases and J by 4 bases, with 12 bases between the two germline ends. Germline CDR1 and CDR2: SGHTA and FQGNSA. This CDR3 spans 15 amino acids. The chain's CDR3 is CASSLAGAQSTEAFF. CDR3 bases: TGTGCCAGCAGCTTAGCTGGGGCTCAGAGCACTGAAGCTTTCTTT.

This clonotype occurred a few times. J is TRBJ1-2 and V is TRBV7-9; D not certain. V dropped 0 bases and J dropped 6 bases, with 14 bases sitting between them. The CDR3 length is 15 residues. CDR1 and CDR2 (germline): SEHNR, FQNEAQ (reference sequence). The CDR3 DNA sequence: TGTGCCAGCAGCTTAGCCTGGCAATCCGCCGATGGCTACACCTTC. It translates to CASSLAWQSADGYTF.

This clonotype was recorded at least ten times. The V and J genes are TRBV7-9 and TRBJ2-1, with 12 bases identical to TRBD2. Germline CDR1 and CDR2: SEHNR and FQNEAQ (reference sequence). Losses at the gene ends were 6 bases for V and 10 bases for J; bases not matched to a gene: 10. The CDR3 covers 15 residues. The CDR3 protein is CASRARTSGISEQFF. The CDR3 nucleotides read TGTGCCAGCAGGGCCAGGACTAGCGGGATCTCGGAGCAGTTCTTC.

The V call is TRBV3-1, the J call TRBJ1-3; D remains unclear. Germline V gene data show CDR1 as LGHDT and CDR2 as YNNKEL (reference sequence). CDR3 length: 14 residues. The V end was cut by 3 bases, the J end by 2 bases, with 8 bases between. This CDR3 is CASSHLTAGNTIYF. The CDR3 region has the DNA TGTGCCAGCAGCCACTTGACGGCTGGAAACACCATATATTTT. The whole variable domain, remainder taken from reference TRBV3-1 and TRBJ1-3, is DTAVSQTPKYLVTQMGNDKSIKCEQNLGHDTMYWYKQDSKKFLKIMFSYNNKELIINETVPNRFSPKSPDKAHLNLHINSLELGDSAVYFCASSHLTAGNTIYFGEGSWLTVV.

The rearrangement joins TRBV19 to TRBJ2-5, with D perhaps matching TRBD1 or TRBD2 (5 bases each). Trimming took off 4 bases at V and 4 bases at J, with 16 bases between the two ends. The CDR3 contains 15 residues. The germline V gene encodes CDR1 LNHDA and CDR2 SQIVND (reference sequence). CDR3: CASSTWDGVGETQYF. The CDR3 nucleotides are TGTGCCAGTAGTACCTGGGACGGGGTCGGAGAGACCCAGTACTTC.

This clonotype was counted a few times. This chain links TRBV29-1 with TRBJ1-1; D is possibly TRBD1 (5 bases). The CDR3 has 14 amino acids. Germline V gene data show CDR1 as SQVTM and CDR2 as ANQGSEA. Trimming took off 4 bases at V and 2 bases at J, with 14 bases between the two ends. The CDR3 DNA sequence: TGCAGCGTTGCTCGGGTGAGGGGAAACACTGAAGCTTTCTTT. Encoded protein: CSVARVRGNTEAFF.

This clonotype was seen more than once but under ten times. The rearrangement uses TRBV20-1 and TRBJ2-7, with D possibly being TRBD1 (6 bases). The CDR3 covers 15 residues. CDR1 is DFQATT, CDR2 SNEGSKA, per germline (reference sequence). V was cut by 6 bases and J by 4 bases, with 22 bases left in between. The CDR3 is CSARSRGSSQYEQYF. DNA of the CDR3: TGCAGTGCGCGATCCAGGGGCAGTTCCCAGTACGAGCAGTACTTC.

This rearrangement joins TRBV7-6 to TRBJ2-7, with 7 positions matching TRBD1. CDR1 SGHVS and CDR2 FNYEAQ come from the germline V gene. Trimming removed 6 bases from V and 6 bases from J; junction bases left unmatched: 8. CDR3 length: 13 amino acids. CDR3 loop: CASSSTGEGEQYF. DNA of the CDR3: TGTGCCAGCAGTTCCACAGGGGAAGGCGAGCAGTACTTC. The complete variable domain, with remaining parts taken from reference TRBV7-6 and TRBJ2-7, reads GAGVSQSPRYKVTKRGQDVALRCDPISGHVSLYWYRQALGQGPEFLTYFNYEAQQDKSGLPNDRFSAERPEGSISTLTIQRTEQRDSAMYRCASSSTGEGEQYFGPGTRLTVT.

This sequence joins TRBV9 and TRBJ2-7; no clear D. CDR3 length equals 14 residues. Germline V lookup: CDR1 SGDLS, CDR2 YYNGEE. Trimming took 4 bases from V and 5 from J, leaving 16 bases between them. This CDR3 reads CASSPGPDPNEQYV. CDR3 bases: TGTGCCAGCAGCCCGGGCCCCGACCCCAACGAGCAGTACGTC.

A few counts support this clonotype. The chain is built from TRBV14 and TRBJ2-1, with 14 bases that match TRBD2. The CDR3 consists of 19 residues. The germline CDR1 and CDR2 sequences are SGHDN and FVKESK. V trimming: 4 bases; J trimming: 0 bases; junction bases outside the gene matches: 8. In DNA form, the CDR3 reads TGTGCCAGCAGCCCGAGGGGACTAGCGGGGGTCGGCTCCTACAATGAGCAGTTCTTC. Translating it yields CASSPRGLAGVGSYNEQFF.

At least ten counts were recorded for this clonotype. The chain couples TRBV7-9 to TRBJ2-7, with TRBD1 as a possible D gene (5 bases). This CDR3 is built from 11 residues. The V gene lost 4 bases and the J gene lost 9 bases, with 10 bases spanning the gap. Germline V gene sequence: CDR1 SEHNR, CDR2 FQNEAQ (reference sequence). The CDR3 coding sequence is TGTGCCAGCAGCTCAGGGTTCGGGCAGTACGTC. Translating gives CASSSGFGQYV.

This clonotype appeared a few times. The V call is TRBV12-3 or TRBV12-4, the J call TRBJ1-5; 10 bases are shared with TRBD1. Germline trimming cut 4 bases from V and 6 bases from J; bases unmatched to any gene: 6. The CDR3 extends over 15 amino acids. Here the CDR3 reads CASSSGQGNGQPQHF. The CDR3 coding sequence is TGTGCCAGCAGTTCGGGACAGGGGAACGGTCAGCCCCAGCATTTT.

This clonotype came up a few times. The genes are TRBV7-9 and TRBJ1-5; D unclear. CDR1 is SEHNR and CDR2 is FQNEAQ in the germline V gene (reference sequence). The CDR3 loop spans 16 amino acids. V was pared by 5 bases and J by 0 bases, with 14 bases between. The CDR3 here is CASSIQRGFSNQPQHF. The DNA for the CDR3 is TGTGCCAGCAGCATACAGCGAGGCTTTAGCAATCAGCCCCAGCATTTT.

CDR3 region: CASSPDVANYGYTF. CDR3 nucleotides: TGCGCCAGCAGCCCGGACGTAGCTAACTATGGCTACACCTTC. The chain recombines TRBV5-1 with TRBJ1-2; D call uncertain. The CDR3 is 14 amino acids. Deletions cut 4 bases from V and 0 bases from J, with 10 bases between. The germline V gene has CDR1 SGHRS and CDR2 YFSETQ.

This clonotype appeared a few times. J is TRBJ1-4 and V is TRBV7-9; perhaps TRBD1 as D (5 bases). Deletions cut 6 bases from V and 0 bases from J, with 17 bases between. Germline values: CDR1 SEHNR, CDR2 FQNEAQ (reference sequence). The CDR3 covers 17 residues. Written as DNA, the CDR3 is TGTGCCAGCAGTCTTCTGGACCTGGGGGCAACTAATGAAAAACTGTTTTTT. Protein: CASSLLDLGATNEKLFF. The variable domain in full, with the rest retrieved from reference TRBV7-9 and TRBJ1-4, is DTGVSQNPRHKITKRGQNVTFRCDPISEHNRLYWYRQTLGQGPEFLTYFQNEAQLEKSRLLSDRFSAERPKGSFSTLEIQRTEQGDSAMYLCASSLLDLGATNEKLFFGSGTQLSVL.

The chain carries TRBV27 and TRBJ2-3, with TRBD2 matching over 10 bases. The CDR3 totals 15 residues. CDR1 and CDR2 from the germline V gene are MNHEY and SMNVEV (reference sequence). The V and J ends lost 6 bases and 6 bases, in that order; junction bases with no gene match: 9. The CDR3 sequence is CASRPSGGAADTQYF. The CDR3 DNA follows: TGTGCCAGCAGACCCAGCGGGGGGGCCGCGGATACGCAGTATTTT.

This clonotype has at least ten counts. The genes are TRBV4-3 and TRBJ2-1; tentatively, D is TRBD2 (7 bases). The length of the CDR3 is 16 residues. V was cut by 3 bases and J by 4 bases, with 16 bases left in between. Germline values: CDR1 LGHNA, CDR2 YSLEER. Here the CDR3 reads CASSQESGTPYNEQFF. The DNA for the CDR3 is TGCGCCAGCAGCCAGGAAAGCGGGACACCGTACAATGAGCAGTTCTTC.

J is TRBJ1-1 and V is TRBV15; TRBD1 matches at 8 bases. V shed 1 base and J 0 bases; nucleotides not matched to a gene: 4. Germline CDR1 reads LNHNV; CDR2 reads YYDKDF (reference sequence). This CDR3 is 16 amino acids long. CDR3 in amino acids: CATSRGQGKMNTEAFF. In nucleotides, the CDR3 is TGTGCCACCAGCAGAGGACAGGGGAAAATGAACACTGAAGCTTTCTTT.

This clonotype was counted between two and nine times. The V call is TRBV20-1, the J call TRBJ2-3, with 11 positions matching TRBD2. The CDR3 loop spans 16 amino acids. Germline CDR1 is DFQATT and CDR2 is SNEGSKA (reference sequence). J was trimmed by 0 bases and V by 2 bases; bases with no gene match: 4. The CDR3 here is CSARLAGGRSTDTQYF. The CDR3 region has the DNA TGCAGTGCTAGACTAGCGGGGGGCAGGAGCACAGATACGCAGTATTTT.

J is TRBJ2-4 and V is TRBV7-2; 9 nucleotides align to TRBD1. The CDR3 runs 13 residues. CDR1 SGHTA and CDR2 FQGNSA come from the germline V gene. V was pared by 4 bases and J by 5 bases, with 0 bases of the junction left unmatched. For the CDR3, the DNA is TGTGCCAGCAGCTACAGGGGGCAAAACATTCAGTACTTC. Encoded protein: CASSYRGQNIQYF.

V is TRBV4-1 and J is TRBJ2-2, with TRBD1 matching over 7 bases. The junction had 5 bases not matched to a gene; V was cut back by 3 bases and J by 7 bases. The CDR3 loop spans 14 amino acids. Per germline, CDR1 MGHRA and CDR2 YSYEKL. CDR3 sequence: CASSHTTGLGELFF. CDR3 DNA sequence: TGCGCCAGCAGCCATACGACAGGGCTCGGGGAGCTGTTTTTT.

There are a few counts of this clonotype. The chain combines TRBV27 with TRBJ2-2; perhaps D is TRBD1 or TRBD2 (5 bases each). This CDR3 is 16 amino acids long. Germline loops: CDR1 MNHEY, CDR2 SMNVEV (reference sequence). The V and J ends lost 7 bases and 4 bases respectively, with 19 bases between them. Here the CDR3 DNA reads TGTGCCAGCACCCTAAATGGGGGATTATCCACCGGGGAGCTGTTTTTT. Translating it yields CASTLNGGLSTGELFF.

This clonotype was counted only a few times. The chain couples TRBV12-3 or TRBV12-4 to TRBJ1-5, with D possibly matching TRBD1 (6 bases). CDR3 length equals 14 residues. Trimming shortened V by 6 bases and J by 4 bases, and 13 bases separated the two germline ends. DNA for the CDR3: TGTGCCAGCAGCCCCACCAGGGGAAATCAGCCCCAGCATTTT. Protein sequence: CASSPTRGNQPQHF.

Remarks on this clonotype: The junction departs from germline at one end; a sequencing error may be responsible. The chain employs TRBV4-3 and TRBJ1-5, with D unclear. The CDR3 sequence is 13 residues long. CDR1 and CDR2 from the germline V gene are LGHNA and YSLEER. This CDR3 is CASSQVVNQPKHF. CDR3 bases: TGCGCCAGCAGCCAAGTCGTCAATCAGCCCAAGCATTTT.

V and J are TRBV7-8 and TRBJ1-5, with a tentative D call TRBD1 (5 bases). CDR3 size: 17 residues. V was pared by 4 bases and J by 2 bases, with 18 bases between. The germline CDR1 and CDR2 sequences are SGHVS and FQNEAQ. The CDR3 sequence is CASSSGPGLVRNQPQHF. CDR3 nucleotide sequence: TGTGCCAGCAGCTCAGGACCGGGGCTCGTCCGCAATCAGCCCCAGCATTTT. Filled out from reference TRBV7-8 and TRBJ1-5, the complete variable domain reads GAGVSQSPRYKVAKRGQDVALRCDPISGHVSLFWYQQALGQGPEFLTYFQNEAQLDKSGLPSDRFFAERPEGSVSTLKIQRTQQEDSAVYLCASSSGPGLVRNQPQHFGDGTRLSIL.